This TCR beta chain was recorded in a study of cytomegalovirus exposure and HLA in healthy donors (TCRdb year 2017). Regarding the study in general: An earlier analysis of some 600 of the donors reported over 250 Gb of sequence data and 117 million unique TCR beta sequences obtained from some 200 million T cells. An early release that covered about 600 HLA-typed donors contained approximately 320 gigabases of sequencing data and 65 million to 100 million unique TCR sequences. Among the roughly 370 genotyped donors, 81% belonged to the genetic ancestry cluster associated with self-reported Caucasian donors. The study aimed to test whether cataloging public T cell receptors could reveal signatures of past pathogen exposure. Using immunosequencing, the study profiled T cell repertoires from about 650 subjects and related those repertoires to cytomegalovirus serostatus. Along with the approximately 620-subject first cohort, a separate validation cohort of roughly 110 different subjects was used. To predict cytomegalovirus infection status, the study combined high-throughput TCR immunosequencing, statistical association of individual TCRs with disease status, and machine learning. To study patterns of TCR occurrence, a later analysis re-analyzed previously published TCR beta repertoires from around 700 donors and added high-resolution HLA genotyping. In the later analysis, no new phenotypic data were used to find candidate immune exposures; instead, reliance was placed on TCR beta sequences and their occurrence across donors. In an earlier analysis of 500 to 650 of the donors, high-throughput TCR beta sequencing was used to judge whether each TCR beta V gene segment behaved as functional or pseudogenic. Donor age, sex, ethnicity and CMV serostatus were collected together with the repertoire data. A later genetic analysis used genome-wide SNP genotypes for about 55% of the 666 donors, treating that subset as a discovery cohort. All discovery cohort repertoires had been generated using a single sequencing platform. Class I and class II HLA loci were covered by the typing at four-digit resolution. Typing coverage varied by locus: about 629-630 donors for A, B, C, DRB1 and DQB1; 522 for DQA1; around 570 for DPA1; more than 450 for DPB1. Roughly five DR-DQ haplotypes were treated as single units for association and clustering because of strong linkage in the cohort. Among about 400 genotyped donors of the cohort, an average of approximately 240,000 unique TCR beta nucleotide sequences was sequenced per donor, of which about 19% were non-productive.

General conclusions and limits of the study: The earlier analysis of nearly 600 of the donors excluded 15 to 20 rarely observed V segments, including chromosome 9 orphons, because counts were too low. A group of highly shared sequence variants was considered likely to be a technical artifact of the sequencing pipeline. According to the authors, the approach could potentially be generalized to other disease states and immunological phenotypes. A further reported finding was that TCR beta sequences accurately predicted the HLA-A and HLA-B alleles for most subjects in the first cohort. Because HLA typing was missing for some donors at each locus, association tests included only the typed subset. In vitro tests confirmed that a few of the cytomegalovirus-associated TCR beta chains recognize cytomegalovirus antigens. In the study, approximately 160 TCR beta chains were listed as associated with cytomegalovirus. Specific HLA alleles were associated with around 18,000 TCR beta sequences at a false discovery rate of 0.05 in a later analysis. In a later analysis, TCR association rates were found to vary across HLA loci, with the most associated TCRs seen for DRB1 alleles and the fewest for HLA-C alleles. Roughly uniform sequencing depth across donors was assumed in presence/absence analyses, although this assumption may not hold. A later analysis found that most CMV-associated TCR beta chains appeared HLA-restricted, with HLA associations seemingly driven largely by CMV exposure. A later analysis found that HLA-associated TCR beta chains were more clonally expanded and had lower generation probabilities than equally common non-associated chains. Correlated functional status among segregating V segments might reflect linkage disequilibrium, but an unknown experimental factor could not be ruled out. Cytomegalovirus status was reported to be diagnosed by the classifier with high specificity and sensitivity in both the original and validation cohorts. When HLA alleles, especially DR and DQ, strongly co-occurred, TCR associations were difficult to assign to individual alleles. Most TCR sequences were seen in very few donors, while some public TCRs were found in many individuals. In a later genetic analysis, a missense DCLRE1C variant was associated with V-gene and J-gene trimming of TCR beta chains, and the association was replicated in an independent cohort. Several of the top co-occurrence clusters appeared to be linked to parvovirus B19, influenza, CMV and Epstein-Barr virus, according to a later analysis. According to a later genetic analysis, donors in an Asian-associated ancestry cluster had fewer N-insertions in productive TCRs than the approximately 630-donor mean. Immune exposure information for the cohort was limited to CMV serostatus. Broadly in line with IMGT annotations, most TCR beta V segments showed up in productive rearrangements about 90% or about 30% of the time in an earlier analysis of approximately 640 of the donors. The 87-base-pair reads could not distinguish some IMGT-functional V segments, including TRBV6-2 and TRBV6-3, so those segments were excluded. Only TCR beta chains were sequenced in this cohort, and the absence of alpha or paired-chain data limited detectable features.

This clone occurred a few times. Its antigen has not been determined. Nothing much larger sits one base from this clone, and base qualities are not available. The cohort was made up of approximately 670 healthy bone marrow donors. Cohort members were all nominally healthy when sampled, although unrecorded immune exposures were likely present. The donor was CMV seropositive and was included in the group of 250 to 300 seropositive cohort members. Each donor provided a peripheral blood sample, and peripheral blood mononuclear cells were used for TCR beta sequencing. The Qiagen DNeasy Blood Extraction Kit was used to extract genomic DNA from the blood cell samples. As encoded in the germline V gene, CDR1 is SGHTA while CDR2 is FQGNSA. The V end loses 5 bases and the J end loses 4 bases, and a stretch of 11 bases separates them. The CDR3, cysteine through phenylalanine, is 14 amino acids long. Just the 42-base CDR3 DNA is kept, in frame starting at base 1.

Libraries were made using the immunoSEQ multiplex PCR assay. A mixture of 60 forward primers for TCR Vbeta segments and 13 reverse primers for TCR Jbeta segments was used in the multiplex PCR. A multiplex PCR assay on genomic DNA amplified the CDR3 region of rearranged TCR beta genes. The Illumina HiSeq System was used to sequence the amplified TCR beta libraries as 87-base-pair reads. Turning to the authors' computational methods: Across the 640 or so repertoires, a later analysis counted approximately 75 million unique TCR beta chains, roughly 11 million of which were shared by at least two donors. To remove PCR and sequencing errors, raw reads were error-corrected and collapsed into unique sequences using a nearest-neighbor algorithm that merged closely related sequences. V, D and J gene segments were assigned by aligning CDR3 sequences to IMGT reference sequences. Each retained sequence needed at least a six-nucleotide match to both a V gene segment and a J gene segment. Rearrangements were classified as productive when the CDR3 lacked stop codons and remained in frame with V and J, and all other rearrangements were classified as non-productive. CDR3 was defined by IMGT convention, running from the second conserved V-encoded cysteine to the conserved J-encoded phenylalanine. The earlier analysis of 550 to 650 of the donors excluded any sequence lacking an unambiguous match to a single V gene segment. In an earlier analysis of more than 500 of the donors, a V segment was called functional when productive rearrangements were above 56.7%, and segregating when the standard deviation between donors exceeded 5%. A statistical classification framework was built for diagnosing cytomegalovirus status from the catalog of TCR beta chain sequences. A later analysis assigned V and J genes by comparing TCR nucleotide sequences with IMGT/GENE-DB human TR gene sequences. A later analysis assigned CDR3 sequences and most-parsimonious VDJ recombination scenarios with the TCRdist pipeline. In a later analysis, each TCR beta chain was defined by its CDR3 amino acid sequence together with its V-gene family, and reads without a unique V-gene family were excluded. In a later analysis, nearly 600 highly shared, low-generation-probability nucleotide sequences were removed to address suspected cross-contamination and a sequencing artifact. For each public chain, a later analysis derived a clonal expansion index from normalized ranks of inferred template counts within each repertoire. In a later analysis, generation probabilities were computed using a VDJ recombination model fitted to out-of-frame rearrangements, and the results were checked against IGoR. In a later analysis, TCR-TCR, TCR-HLA and TCR-CMV co-occurrence was scored with hypergeometric tests, and a repertoire-size bias correction was applied to TCR pairs. To estimate false discovery rates, a later analysis permuted the HLA or CMV assignments 20 times. In a later analysis, co-occurring TCRs were grouped with DBSCAN, and TCRdist sequence similarity was added when clustering was performed within HLA-allele-positive subsets. Repertoires with fewer than 30,000 or more than 120,000 public chains were left out of co-occurrence clustering, as were a handful of repertoires with anomalous nucleotide sharing. The source is immuneACCESS, and TCRdb retained only in-frame sequences with V and J called. Part of the clones is not carried over; for the studies checked, unresolved V genes explain less than half of this, and the remainder is unexplained. V and J calls and clone size are as listed in that table; D and trimming were resolved from the DNA. The sample data list roughly 100,000 clones, and approximately 76% of these were observed just once. The leading ten clones occupy around 20% of the sample.

Specimen: PBMCs. The clonotype originates from a woman aged 55-75 years in good health and CMV-seropositive. The chain couples TRBV7-2 to TRBJ1-4, with an unclear D gene assignment. This receptor has the CDR3 CASSRRHLNEKLFF. The DNA is as follows: TGTGCCAGCAGCCGCAGACACCTTAATGAAAAACTGTTTTTT.